This TCR beta chain originates from a study of T cell responses to AZD1222 COVID-19 vaccine. Study-level findings and limits: The span of vaccine-associated CD4 TCRs extended across spike, with dominance at 160-218 and 743-854.

Assay: immunoSEQ multiplex PCR; the TCRdb copy retains only in-frame clones and omits some. Of 100,000 to 150,000 clones in the sample, about 89% were seen once. A note on this clone: Antigen unknown.

Sequenced material: peripheral blood, taken on day 0 of MenACWY control vaccination. The receptor was isolated from an adult in good health.

As DNA, the CDR3 is TGTGCCAGCAGCCCCGAGCGAGGCTTAGGGTCCTACGAGCAGTACTTC. This encodes CASSPERGLGSYEQYF. J is TRBJ2-7 and V is TRBV3-1 (or the pseudogene TRBV3-2); no reliable D call. Trimming removed 4 bases at V and 1 base at J, with 17 bases between. CDR3 size: 16 residues. Germline V gives CDR1 LGHDT, CDR2 YNNKEL (reference sequence).